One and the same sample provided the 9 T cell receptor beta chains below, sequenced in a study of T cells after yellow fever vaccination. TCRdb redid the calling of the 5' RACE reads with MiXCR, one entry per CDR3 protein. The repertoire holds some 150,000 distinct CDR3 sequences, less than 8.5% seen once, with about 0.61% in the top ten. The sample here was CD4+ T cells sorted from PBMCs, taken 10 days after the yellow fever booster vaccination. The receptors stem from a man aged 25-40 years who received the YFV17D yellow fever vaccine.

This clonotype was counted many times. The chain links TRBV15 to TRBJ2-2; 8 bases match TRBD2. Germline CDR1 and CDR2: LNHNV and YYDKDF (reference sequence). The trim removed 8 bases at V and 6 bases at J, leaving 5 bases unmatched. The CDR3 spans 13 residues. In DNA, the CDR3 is TGTGCCACCCGGGAGGGCCACGCCGGGGAGCTGTTTTTT. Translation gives CATREGHAGELFF.

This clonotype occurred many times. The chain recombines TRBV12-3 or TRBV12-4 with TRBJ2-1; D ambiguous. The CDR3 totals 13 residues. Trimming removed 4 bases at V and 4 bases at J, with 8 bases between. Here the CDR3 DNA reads TGTGCCAGCAGTTCGGACGGATACAATGAGCAGTTCTTC. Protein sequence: CASSSDGYNEQFF.

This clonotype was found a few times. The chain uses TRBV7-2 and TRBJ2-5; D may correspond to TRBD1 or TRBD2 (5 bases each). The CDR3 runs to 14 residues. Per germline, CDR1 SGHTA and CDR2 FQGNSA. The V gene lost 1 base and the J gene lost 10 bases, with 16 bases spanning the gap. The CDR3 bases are TGTGCCAGCAGCTTAGGAGGGACCAACTCTGGCCAGTACTTC. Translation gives CASSLGGTNSGQYF.

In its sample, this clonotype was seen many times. Here the CDR3 reads CASSTTGGYEQYF. CDR3 DNA: TGCGCCAGCAGCACGACAGGCGGCTACGAGCAGTACTTC. The genes are TRBV5-1 and TRBJ2-7; possibly TRBD1 for D (6 bases). The V gene's germline CDR1 is SGHRS and CDR2 YFSETQ. The CDR3 sequence is 13 residues long. Trimming stripped 4 bases from V and 3 bases from J, with 11 bases between.

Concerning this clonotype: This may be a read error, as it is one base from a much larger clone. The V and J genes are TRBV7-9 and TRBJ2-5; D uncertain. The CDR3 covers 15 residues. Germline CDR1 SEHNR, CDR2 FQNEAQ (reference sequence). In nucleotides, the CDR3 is TGTGCCAGCAGCTCCTCTTCTCTAGATAGAGAGATCCAGTACTTC. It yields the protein CASSSSSLDREIQYF.

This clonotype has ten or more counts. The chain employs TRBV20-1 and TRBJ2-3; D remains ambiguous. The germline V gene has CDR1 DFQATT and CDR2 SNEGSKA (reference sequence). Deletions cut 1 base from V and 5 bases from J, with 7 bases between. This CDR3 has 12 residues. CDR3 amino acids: CSARALGDTQYF. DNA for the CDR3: TGCAGTGCTAGAGCTCTTGGAGATACGCAGTATTTT.

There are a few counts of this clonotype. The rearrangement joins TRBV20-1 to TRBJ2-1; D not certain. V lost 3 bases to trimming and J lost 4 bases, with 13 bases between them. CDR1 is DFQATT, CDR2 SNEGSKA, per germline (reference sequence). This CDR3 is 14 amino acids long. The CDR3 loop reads CSARVAGRYNEQFF. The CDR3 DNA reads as TGCAGTGCTAGGGTGGCTGGTCGGTACAATGAGCAGTTCTTC.

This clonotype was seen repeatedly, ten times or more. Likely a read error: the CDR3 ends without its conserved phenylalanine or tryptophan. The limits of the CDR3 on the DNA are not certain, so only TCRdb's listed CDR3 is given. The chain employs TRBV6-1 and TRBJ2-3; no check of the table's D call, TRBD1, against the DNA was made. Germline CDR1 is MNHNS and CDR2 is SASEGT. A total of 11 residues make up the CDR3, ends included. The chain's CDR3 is CASSEPGKPSI.

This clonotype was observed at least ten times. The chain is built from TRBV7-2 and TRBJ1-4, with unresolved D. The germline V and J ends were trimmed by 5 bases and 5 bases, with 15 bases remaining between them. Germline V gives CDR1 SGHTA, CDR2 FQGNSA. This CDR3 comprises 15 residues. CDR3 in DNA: TGTGCCAGCAGCAATCCGGGAATGCCGAATGAAAAACTGTTTTTT. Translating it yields CASSNPGMPNEKLFF.